This TCR beta chain was observed in a study of T cells in Graves' hyperthyroidism and ophthalmopathy. General observations from the study: It was a median about seven months before onset that the model predicted ophthalmopathy.

Diagnosing involved the use of clinical symptoms, serum thyroxine and TRAb, thyroid ultrasound and orbital computed tomography. Authors of the study amplified TCR beta CDR3 regions from RNA transcripts. The study used the HTBI primer set for a first-round RT-PCR of the TCR CDR3. TCRdb used MiXCR to reprocess the multiplex PCR reads, holding one entry per CDR3 protein. The sample records about 600,000 distinct CDR3 sequences, approximately 16% being singletons. Comments on this clonotype: Its antigen is unknown. This sequence may be a read error, since a much larger clone differs from it by one base.

This CDR3 region has 14 residues. V shed 2 bases and J shed 0 bases, with 10 bases lying between them. The germline V gene encodes CDR1 GTSNPN and CDR2 SVGIG (reference sequence). This TCR was sampled from a woman aged 40 to 50 with Graves' ophthalmopathy. The rearrangement links TRBV30 to TRBJ1-1; D gene ambiguous. The specimen sequenced was blood. CDR3 protein: CAWSRNELNTEAFF. CDR3 DNA: TGTGCCTGGAGTCGTAATGAACTGAACACTGAAGCTTTCTTT. The full variable domain, in which reference TRBV30 and TRBJ1-1 provide the parts outside the CDR3, is SQTIHQWPATLVQPVGSPLSLECTVEGTSNPNLYWYRQAAGRGLQLLFYSVGIGQISSEVPQNLSASRPQDRQFILSSKKLLLSDSGFYLCAWSRNELNTEAFFGQGTRLTVV.